The clone carrying this TCR beta chain has only a few counts. Its antigen is not identified. This was a deep-level run. Some clones are missing from TCRdb's copy, which holds only in-frame ones; the method was immunoSEQ multiplex PCR. The data contain about 600,000 clones, about 96% of them singletons. Those who donated, Caucasian adults without exception, all lived in Nashville, Tennessee. The data originate from a study of shared clonotypes between healthy human individuals. Study-level points and caveats: What limited the represented genetic and exposure-history diversity was the small number of donors. Naive subsets usually exceeded memory subsets in estimated richness.

The material sequenced was naive CD4+ T cells sorted from blood. The subset was: CD45RA+ positively selected. The clonotype originates from a woman aged 25-40 years in good health.

The CDR3 region has the DNA TGTGCCAGCAGTTTACAGGGGGCGAACACTGAAGCTTTCTTT. Amino acids: CASSLQGANTEAFF. V gene TRBV28 combines with J gene TRBJ1-1, with 8 bases aligning to TRBD1. CDR3 length equals 14 residues. Trimming took 2 bases from V and 1 from J; bases not matched to a gene: 0. The germline CDR1 and CDR2 sequences are MDHEN and SYDVKM.